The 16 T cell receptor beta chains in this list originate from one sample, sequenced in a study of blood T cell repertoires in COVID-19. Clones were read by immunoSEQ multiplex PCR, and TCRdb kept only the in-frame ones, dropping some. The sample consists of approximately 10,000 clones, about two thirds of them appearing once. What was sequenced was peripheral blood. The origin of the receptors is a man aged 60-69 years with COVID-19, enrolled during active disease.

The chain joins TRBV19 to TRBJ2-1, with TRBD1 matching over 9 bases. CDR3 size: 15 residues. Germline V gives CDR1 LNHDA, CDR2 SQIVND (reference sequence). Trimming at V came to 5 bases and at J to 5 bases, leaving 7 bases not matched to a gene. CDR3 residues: CASSLGQGWDNEQFF. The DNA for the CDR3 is TGTGCCAGTAGTCTCGGACAGGGGTGGGACAATGAGCAGTTCTTC.

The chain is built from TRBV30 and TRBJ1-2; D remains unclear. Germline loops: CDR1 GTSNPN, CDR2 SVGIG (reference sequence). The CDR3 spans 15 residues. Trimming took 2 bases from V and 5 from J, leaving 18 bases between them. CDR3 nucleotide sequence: TGTGCCTGGAGTCTTGTAGAGCCCGCCCGGTATGGCTACACCTTC. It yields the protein CAWSLVEPARYGYTF.

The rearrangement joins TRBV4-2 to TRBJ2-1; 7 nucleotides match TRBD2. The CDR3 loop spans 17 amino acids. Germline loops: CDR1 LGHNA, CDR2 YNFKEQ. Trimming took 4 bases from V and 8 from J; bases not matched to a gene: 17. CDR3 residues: CASSPQVGLGVPDEQFF. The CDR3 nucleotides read TGTGCCAGCAGCCCCCAGGTCGGACTAGGAGTCCCGGATGAGCAGTTCTTC.

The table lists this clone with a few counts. CDR3 residues: CASSFRDRETQYF. DNA of the CDR3: TGTGCCAGCAGCTTCCGGGACAGGGAGACCCAGTACTTC. The chain links TRBV7-9 to TRBJ2-5; 8 bases are a match to TRBD1. Germline assignment: CDR1 SEHNR and CDR2 FQNEAQ (reference sequence). The CDR3 loop spans 13 amino acids. The V and J ends lost 3 bases and 5 bases, in that order; junction bases with no gene match: 2.

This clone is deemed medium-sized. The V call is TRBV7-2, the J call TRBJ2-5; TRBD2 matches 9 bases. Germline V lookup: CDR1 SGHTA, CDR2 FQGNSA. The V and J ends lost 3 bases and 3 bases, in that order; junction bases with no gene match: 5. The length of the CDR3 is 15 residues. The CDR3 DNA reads TGTGCCAGCAGCTTCCGGACTAGCGAGGAAGAGACCCAGTACTTC. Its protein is CASSFRTSEEETQYF.

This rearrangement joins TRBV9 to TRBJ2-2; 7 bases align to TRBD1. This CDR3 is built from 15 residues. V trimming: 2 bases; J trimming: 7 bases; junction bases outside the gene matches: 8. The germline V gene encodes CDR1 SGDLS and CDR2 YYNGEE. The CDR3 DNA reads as TGTGCCAGCAGCGTGGCCATACAGGGGAACGGGGAGCTGTTTTTT. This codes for CASSVAIQGNGELFF.

The CDR3 DNA follows: TGTGCCAGCAGCTTAGGCCAGGGGCTCTACAATGAGCAGTTCTTC. Its translation is CASSLGQGLYNEQFF. The V and J genes are TRBV7-3 and TRBJ2-1, with D maybe TRBD1 (6 bases). The CDR3 covers 15 residues. Trimming removed 2 bases at V and 3 bases at J, with 11 bases between. Looked up from germline, CDR1 is SGHTA and CDR2 is FQGTGA.

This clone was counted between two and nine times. The CDR3 reads CAWSVARGDGYTF. In DNA, the CDR3 is TGTGCCTGGAGTGTAGCCAGGGGAGATGGCTACACCTTC. This sequence joins TRBV30 and TRBJ1-2; a possible D gene is TRBD1 (6 bases). Trimming took 0 bases from V and 6 from J, leaving 11 bases between them. There are 13 residues in the CDR3. CDR1 is GTSNPN, CDR2 SVGIG, per germline (reference sequence).

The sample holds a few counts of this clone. The CDR3 coding sequence is TGCGCCAGCAGCTTGGAAGGGGGGGCCCGCCTAGAGACCCAGTACTTC. As protein: CASSLEGGARLETQYF. The chain recombines TRBV5-1 with TRBJ2-5, with D possibly matching TRBD2 (7 bases). V was pared by 0 bases and J by 4 bases, with 16 bases between. CDR3 length: 16 residues. Germline V gives CDR1 SGHRS, CDR2 YFSETQ.

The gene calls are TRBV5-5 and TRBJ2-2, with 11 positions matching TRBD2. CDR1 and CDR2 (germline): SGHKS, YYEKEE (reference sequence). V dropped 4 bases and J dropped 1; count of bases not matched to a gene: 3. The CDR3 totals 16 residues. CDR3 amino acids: CASSLTSGGNTGELFF. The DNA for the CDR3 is TGTGCCAGCAGCCTCACTAGCGGGGGGAACACCGGGGAGCTGTTTTTT.

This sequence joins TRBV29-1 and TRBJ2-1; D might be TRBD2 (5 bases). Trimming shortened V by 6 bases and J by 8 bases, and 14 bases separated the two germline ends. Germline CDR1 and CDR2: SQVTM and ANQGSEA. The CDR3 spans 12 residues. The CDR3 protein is CSVFGSYDEQFF. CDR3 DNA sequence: TGCAGCGTATTTGGGAGTTACGATGAGCAGTTCTTC.

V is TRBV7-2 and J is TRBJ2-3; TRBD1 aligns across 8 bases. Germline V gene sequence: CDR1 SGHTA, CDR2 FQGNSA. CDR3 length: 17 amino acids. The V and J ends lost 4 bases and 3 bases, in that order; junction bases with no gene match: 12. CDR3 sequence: CASSSRPDRGWTDTQYF. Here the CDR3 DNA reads TGTGCCAGCAGCTCCCGCCCCGACAGGGGTTGGACAGATACGCAGTATTTT. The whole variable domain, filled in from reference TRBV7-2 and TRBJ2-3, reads GAGVSQSPSNKVTEKGKDVELRCDPISGHTALYWYRQSLGQGLEFLIYFQGNSAPDKSGLPSDRFSAERTGGSVSTLTIQRTQQEDSAVYLCASSSRPDRGWTDTQYFGPGTRLTVL.

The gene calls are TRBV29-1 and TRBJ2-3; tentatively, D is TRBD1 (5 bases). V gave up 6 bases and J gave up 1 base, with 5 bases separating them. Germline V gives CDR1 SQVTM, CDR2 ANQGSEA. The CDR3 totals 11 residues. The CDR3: CSVGGTDTQYF. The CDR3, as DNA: TGCAGCGTAGGGGGCACAGATACGCAGTATTTT.

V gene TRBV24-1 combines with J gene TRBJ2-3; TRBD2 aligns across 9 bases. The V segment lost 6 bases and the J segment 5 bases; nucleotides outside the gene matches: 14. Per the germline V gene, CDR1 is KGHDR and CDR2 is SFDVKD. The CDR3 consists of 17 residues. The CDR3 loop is CATSPRQAGGPRDTQYF. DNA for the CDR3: TGTGCCACCAGTCCTCGCCAGGCGGGAGGGCCACGAGATACGCAGTATTTT.

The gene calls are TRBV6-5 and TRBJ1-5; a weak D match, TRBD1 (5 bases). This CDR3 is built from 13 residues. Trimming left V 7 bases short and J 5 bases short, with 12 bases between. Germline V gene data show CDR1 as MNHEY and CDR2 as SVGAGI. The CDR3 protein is CASTRDSHQPQHF. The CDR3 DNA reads TGTGCCAGCACCCGGGACTCCCATCAGCCCCAGCATTTT.

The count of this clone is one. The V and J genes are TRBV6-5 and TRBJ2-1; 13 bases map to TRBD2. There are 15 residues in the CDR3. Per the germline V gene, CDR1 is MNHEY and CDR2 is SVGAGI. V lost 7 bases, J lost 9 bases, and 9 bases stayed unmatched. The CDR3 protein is CASTLRTSGRIEQFF. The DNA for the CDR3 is TGTGCCAGCACCCTCCGGACTAGCGGGAGAATTGAGCAGTTCTTC.